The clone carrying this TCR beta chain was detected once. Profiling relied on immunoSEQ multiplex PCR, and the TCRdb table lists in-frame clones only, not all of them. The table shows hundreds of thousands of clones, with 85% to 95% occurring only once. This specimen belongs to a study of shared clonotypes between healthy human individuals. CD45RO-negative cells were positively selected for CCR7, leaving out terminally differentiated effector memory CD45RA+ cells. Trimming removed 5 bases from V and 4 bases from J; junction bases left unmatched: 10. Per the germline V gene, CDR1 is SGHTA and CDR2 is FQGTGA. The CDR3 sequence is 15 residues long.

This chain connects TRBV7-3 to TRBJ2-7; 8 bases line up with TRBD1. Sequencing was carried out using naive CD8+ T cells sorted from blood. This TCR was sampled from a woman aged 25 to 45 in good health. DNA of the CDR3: TGTGCCAGCAGCGTAAGCCAGGGGGCTCTTTACGAGCAGTACTTC. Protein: CASSVSQGALYEQYF.